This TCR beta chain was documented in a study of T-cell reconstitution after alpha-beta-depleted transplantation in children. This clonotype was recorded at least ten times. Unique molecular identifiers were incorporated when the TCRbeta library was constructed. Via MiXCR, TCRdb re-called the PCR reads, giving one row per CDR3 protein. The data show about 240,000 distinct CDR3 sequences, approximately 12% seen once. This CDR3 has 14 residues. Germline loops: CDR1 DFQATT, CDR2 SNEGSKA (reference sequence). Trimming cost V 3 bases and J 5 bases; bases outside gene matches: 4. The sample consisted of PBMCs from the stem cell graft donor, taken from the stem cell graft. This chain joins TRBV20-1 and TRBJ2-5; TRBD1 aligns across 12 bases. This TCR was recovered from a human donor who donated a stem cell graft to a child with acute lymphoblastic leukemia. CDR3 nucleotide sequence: TGCAGTGCTAGTGGGACAGGGGGCTACGAGACCCAGTACTTC. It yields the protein CSASGTGGYETQYF.